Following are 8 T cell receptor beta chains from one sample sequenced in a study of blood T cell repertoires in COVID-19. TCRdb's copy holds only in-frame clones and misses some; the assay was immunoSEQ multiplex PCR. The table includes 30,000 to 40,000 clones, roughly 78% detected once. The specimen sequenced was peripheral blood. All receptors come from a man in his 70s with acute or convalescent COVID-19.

CDR3 sequence reads: CASGVQGNYGYTF. The CDR3 nucleotides are TGTGCCAGCGGGGTACAGGGAAACTATGGCTACACCTTC. The rearrangement joins TRBV3-1 (or the pseudogene TRBV3-2) to TRBJ1-2, with D maybe TRBD1 (6 bases). The germline CDR1 and CDR2 sequences are LGHDT and YNNKEL (reference sequence). The V gene lost 8 bases and the J gene lost 2 bases, with 12 bases spanning the gap. There are 13 residues in the CDR3.

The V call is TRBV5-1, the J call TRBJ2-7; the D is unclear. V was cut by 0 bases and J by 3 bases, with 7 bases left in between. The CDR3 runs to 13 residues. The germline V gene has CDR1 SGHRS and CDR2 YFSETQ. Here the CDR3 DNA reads TGCGCCAGCAGCTTGGACTTCCTCTACGAGCAGTACTTC. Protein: CASSLDFLYEQYF.

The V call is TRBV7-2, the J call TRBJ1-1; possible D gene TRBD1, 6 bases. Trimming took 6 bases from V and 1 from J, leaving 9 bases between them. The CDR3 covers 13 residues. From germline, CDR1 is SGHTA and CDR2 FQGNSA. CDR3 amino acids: CASRQGQNTEAFF. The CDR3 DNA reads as TGTGCCAGCAGACAGGGACAGAACACTGAAGCTTTCTTT.

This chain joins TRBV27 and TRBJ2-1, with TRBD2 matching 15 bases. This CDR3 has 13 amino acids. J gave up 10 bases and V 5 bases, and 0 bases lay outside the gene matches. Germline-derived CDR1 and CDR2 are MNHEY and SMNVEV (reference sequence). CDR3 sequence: CASSGTSGGEQFF. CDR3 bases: TGTGCCAGCAGTGGGACTAGCGGGGGGGAGCAGTTCTTC.

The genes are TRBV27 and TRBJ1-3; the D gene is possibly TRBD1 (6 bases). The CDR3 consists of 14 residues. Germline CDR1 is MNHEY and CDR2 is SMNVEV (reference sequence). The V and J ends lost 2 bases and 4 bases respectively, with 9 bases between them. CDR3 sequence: CASSLTGPGNTIYF. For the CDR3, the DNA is TGTGCCAGCAGTTTAACAGGGCCCGGAAACACCATATATTTT.

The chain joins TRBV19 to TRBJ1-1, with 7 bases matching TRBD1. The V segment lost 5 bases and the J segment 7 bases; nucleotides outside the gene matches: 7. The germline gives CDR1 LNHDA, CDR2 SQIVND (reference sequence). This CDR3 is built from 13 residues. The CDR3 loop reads CASSLSGGGEAFF. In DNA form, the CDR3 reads TGTGCCAGTAGTCTTTCAGGGGGTGGTGAAGCTTTCTTT. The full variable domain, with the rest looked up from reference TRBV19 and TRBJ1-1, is DGGITQSPKYLFRKEGQNVTLSCEQNLNHDAMYWYRQDPGQGLRLIYYSQIVNDFQKGDIAEGYSVSREKKESFPLTVTSAQKNPTAFYLCASSLSGGGEAFFGQGTRLTVV.

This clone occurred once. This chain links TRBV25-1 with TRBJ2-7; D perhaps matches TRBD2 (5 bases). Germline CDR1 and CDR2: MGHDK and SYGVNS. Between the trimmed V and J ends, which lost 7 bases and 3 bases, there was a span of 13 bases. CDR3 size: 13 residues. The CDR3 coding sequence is TGTGCCAGCATGAGGGTACCCCTCTACGAGCAGTACTTC. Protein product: CASMRVPLYEQYF.

The CDR3 sequence is CASSVAPQGEREKLFF. As DNA, the CDR3 is TGTGCCAGCAGCGTAGCCCCACAGGGGGAGAGGGAAAAACTGTTTTTT. The V and J genes are TRBV9 and TRBJ1-4; 8 bases line up with TRBD1. This CDR3 has 16 amino acids. After removal of 0 bases from V and 8 bases from J, the junction contained 9 bases not matched to a gene. CDR1 and CDR2 from the germline V gene are SGDLS and YYNGEE.